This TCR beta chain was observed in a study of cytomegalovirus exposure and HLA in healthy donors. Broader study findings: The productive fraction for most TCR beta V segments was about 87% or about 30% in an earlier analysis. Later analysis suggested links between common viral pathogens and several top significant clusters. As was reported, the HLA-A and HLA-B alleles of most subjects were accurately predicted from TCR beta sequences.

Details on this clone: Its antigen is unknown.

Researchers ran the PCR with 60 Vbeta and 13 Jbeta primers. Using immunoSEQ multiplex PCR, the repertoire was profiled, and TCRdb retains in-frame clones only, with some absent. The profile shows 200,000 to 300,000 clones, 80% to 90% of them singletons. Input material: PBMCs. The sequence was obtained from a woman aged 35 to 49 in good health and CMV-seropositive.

The CDR3 DNA follows: TGTGCCAGCAGTTCGGGACAGGGTCATAATTCACCCCTCCACTTT. Translating gives CASSSGQGHNSPLHF. The chain employs TRBV6-1 and TRBJ1-6; 9 bases agree with TRBD1. Germline trimming cut 5 bases from V and 5 bases from J; bases unmatched to any gene: 4. Germline lookup yields CDR1 MNHNS and CDR2 SASEGT. The CDR3 runs 15 residues.